Ten or more counts support the clone carrying this TCR beta chain. V was clipped by 5 bases and J by 2 bases, with 10 bases between them. This CDR3 spans 13 amino acids. Germline-derived CDR1 and CDR2 are SGHVS and FQNEAQ. Per the authors' pipeline: Estimated nucleated cell counts came from reference gene primer amplification. The assay was immunoSEQ multiplex PCR, and TCRdb's table has in-frame clones only and misses some. V and J calls and clone size are those listed in that table; D and trimming were worked out from the DNA. This table has around 190,000 clones, roughly 78% appearing once. The data were obtained in a study of blood T cell repertoires in COVID-19. Turning to the study itself: Samples taken during acute and convalescent COVID-19 were collected in the United States, Italy and Spain. The analysed material was cDNA or gDNA that came from T cells, B-cell-depleted T cells, or PBMCs.

V gene TRBV7-8 combines with J gene TRBJ2-7, with no clear D. The source of this sequence is a man aged 70-80 years with active or convalescent COVID-19. Sequenced sample: peripheral blood. CDR3 region: CASSVGVTYEQYF. Written as DNA, the CDR3 is TGTGCCAGCAGCGTTGGAGTGACCTACGAGCAGTACTTC.